The subject of this entry is one TCR beta chain. V dropped 1 base and J dropped 1; count of bases not matched to a gene: 5. Germline V gene sequence: CDR1 SGHVS, CDR2 FQNEAQ. This CDR3 spans 17 amino acids. The data derive from a study of cytotoxic CD8 clonotypes in ibrutinib-treated CLL. On the study more broadly: The study recorded mean values of approximately 260,000 productive templates and 94,082 productive rearrangements per sample.

The repertoire was sequenced with immunoSEQ multiplex PCR; TCRdb's copy has only in-frame clones and lacks some. The sample carries about 200,000 clones, 60% to 80% recorded once. The genes are TRBV7-8 and TRBJ2-1; TRBD2 matches 9 bases. The clonotype originates from a human donor with chronic lymphocytic leukemia. The sequenced sample was PBMCs, obtained after 12 months of ibrutinib treatment. CDR3 sequence (DNA): TGTGCCAGCAGCTTAGGCTTTCTAGCGGGGTCCTACAATGAGCAGTTCTTC. This gives the protein CASSLGFLAGSYNEQFF.